This TCR beta chain originates from a study of T cell responses to AZD1222 COVID-19 vaccine. The study, taken as a whole, reports: Baseline seropositives among AZD1222 recipients totaled only five or six. Donors were largely white British and mainly female; clonal diversity was possibly underestimated. Following two doses of AZD1222, Spike-specific TCR breadth and depth rose.

Concerning this clone itself: The antigen remains undetermined.

Assay used: immunoSEQ multiplex PCR; TCRdb lists only in-frame clones, some missing. Among 70,000 to 95,000 clones, around 87% were seen once, and the ten largest hold more than 2%. The CDR3 is 14 residues long. The germline V gene has CDR1 MNHEY and CDR2 SVGEGT. V lost 2 bases, J lost 7 bases, and 12 bases lay in between. The V and J genes are TRBV6-2 or TRBV6-3 and TRBJ1-5; possible D gene TRBD1, 5 bases. Here the sequenced sample was peripheral blood, taken 28 days after the second AZD1222 dose. The sequence was obtained from an adult who received the AZD1222 COVID-19 vaccine. The DNA of the CDR3 is TGTGCCAGCAGTTACGGTGGGGCGGCGCAGCCCCAGCATTTT. As protein: CASSYGGAAQPQHF.